The 27 T cell receptor beta chains presented below share a single source sample, sequenced in a study of OX40 agonist ivuxolimab in advanced cancers. Generated by immunoSEQ multiplex PCR, the TCRdb table keeps only in-frame clones and is missing some. This sample carries about 48,000 clones, roughly 84% of them seen once, and the ten largest clones take 1% to 1.3%. The sample consisted of CD4+ or CD8+ T cells sorted from blood, taken in a trial of the OX40 agonist ivuxolimab. The receptors were sampled from an adult with an advanced solid tumor such as melanoma, head and neck, liver or kidney cancer.

The rearrangement joins TRBV29-1 to TRBJ1-1; D gene ambiguous. V lost 4 bases to trimming and J lost 11 bases, with 14 bases between them. CDR3 length: 11 residues. Germline V CDR1 and CDR2: SQVTM, ANQGSEA. The CDR3 protein is CSVARRTGAFF. CDR3 sequence (DNA): TGCAGCGTTGCGCGTCGAACGGGCGCTTTCTTT. Full variable domain (remainder filled in from reference TRBV29-1 and TRBJ1-1): SAVISQKPSRDICQRGTSLTIQCQVDSQVTMMFWYRQQPGQSLTLIATANQGSEATYESGFVIDKFPISRPNLTFSTLTVSNMSPEDSSIYLCSVARRTGAFFGQGTRLTVV.

The gene calls are TRBV2 and TRBJ2-7, with no clear D. Germline assignment: CDR1 SNHLY and CDR2 FYNNEI. The CDR3 is 12 amino acids. Trimming stripped 4 bases from V and 0 bases from J, with 4 bases between. The chain's CDR3 is CASSGSSYEQYF. The CDR3 nucleotides are TGTGCCAGCAGTGGGAGCTCCTACGAGCAGTACTTC.

This clone has only one observation. The V call is TRBV7-2, the J call TRBJ2-1; 8 nucleotides line up with TRBD2. CDR3 length equals 15 residues. Germline trimming cut 1 base from V and 4 bases from J; bases unmatched to any gene: 3. Germline V gene lookup returns CDR1 SGHTA and CDR2 FQGNSA. CDR3 sequence reads: CASSLVGGVYNEQFF. CDR3 sequence (DNA): TGTGCCAGCAGCTTAGTCGGGGGGGTGTACAATGAGCAGTTCTTC.

The genes are TRBV7-8 and TRBJ1-2, with D hard to call. This CDR3 comprises 14 residues. CDR1 and CDR2 (germline): SGHVS, FQNEAQ. The germline V and J ends were trimmed by 1 base and 2 bases, with 8 bases remaining between them. The DNA of the CDR3 is TGTGCCAGCAGCTTAGTAGCCGGAAACTATGGCTACACCTTC. Translation gives CASSLVAGNYGYTF.

The chain recombines TRBV29-1 with TRBJ2-5, with a tentative D call TRBD2 (6 bases). The CDR3 is 12 residues long. In germline, CDR1 is SQVTM, CDR2 ANQGSEA. V was trimmed by 8 bases and J by 5 bases, leaving 15 bases between them. The CDR3 nucleotides read TGCAGCACGGAGGAGGGCGGGGAGACCCAGTACTTC. Its protein product is CSTEEGGETQYF.

V gene TRBV6-1 combines with J gene TRBJ2-4; no reliable D call. The CDR3 totals 14 residues. V lost 7 bases to trimming and J lost 0 bases, with 10 bases between them. The germline CDR1 and CDR2 sequences are MNHNS and SASEGT. The CDR3 DNA reads as TGTGCCAGCAAGGATGCCCTAGCCAAAAACATTCAGTACTTC. Translating it yields CASKDALAKNIQYF.

J is TRBJ1-2 and V is TRBV10-3, with D perhaps matching TRBD1 (6 bases). V lost 0 bases to trimming and J lost 8 bases, with 7 bases between them. The CDR3 length is 12 residues. Germline V gives CDR1 ENHRY, CDR2 SYGVKD. CDR3 amino acids: CAISESQGGYTF. The CDR3 DNA reads as TGTGCCATCAGTGAGTCGCAGGGGGGCTACACCTTC.

The chain couples TRBV18 to TRBJ2-2; D uncertain. V lost 3 bases to trimming and J lost 3 bases, with 11 bases between them. Germline values: CDR1 KGHSH, CDR2 LQKENI. The CDR3 sequence is 15 residues long. The CDR3 here is CASSPLSSDTGELFF. DNA for the CDR3: TGTGCCAGCTCACCCCTCTCGAGCGACACCGGGGAGCTGTTTTTT.

The chain links TRBV10-3 to TRBJ2-7, with 7 bases aligning to TRBD1. Germline V gives CDR1 ENHRY, CDR2 SYGVKD. The CDR3 extends over 14 amino acids. The trim removed 7 bases at V and 1 base at J, leaving 7 bases unmatched. The CDR3 sequence is CAIKRDRSSYEQYF. The CDR3 nucleotides are TGTGCCATCAAACGGGACAGAAGTTCCTACGAGCAGTACTTC.

The chain joins TRBV5-4 to TRBJ1-6; D perhaps matches TRBD1 (5 bases). Germline CDR1 and CDR2: SGHNT and YYREEE (reference sequence). V gave up 4 bases and J gave up 13 bases, with 21 bases separating them. CDR3 length: 15 residues. CDR3 in DNA: TGTGCCAGCAGCCGCGGGGGGGAAGGAGCTTCGCCCCTCCACTTT. It specifies CASSRGGEGASPLHF. The full variable domain, completed using reference TRBV5-4 and TRBJ1-6, is ETGVTQSPTHLIKTRGQQVTLRCSSQSGHNTVSWYQQALGQGPQFIFQYYREEENGRGNFPPRFSGLQFPNYSSELNVNALELDDSALYLCASSRGGEGASPLHFGNGTRLTVT.

The table lists this clone with a count of one. The J gene is TRBJ2-1, the V gene TRBV15; 8 nucleotides match TRBD2. The germline V gene has CDR1 LNHNV and CDR2 YYDKDF (reference sequence). This CDR3 region has 19 residues. The V segment lost 0 bases and the J segment 5 bases; nucleotides outside the gene matches: 15. The CDR3 sequence: CATSRDTAIRLAGNNEQFF. CDR3 DNA sequence: TGTGCCACCAGCAGAGATACGGCCATAAGGCTAGCGGGTAACAATGAGCAGTTCTTC. The complete variable domain, with remaining parts taken from reference TRBV15 and TRBJ2-1, reads DAMVIQNPRYQVTQFGKPVTLSCSQTLNHNVMYWYQQKSSQAPKLLFHYYDKDFNNEADTPDNFQSRRPNTSFCFLDIRSPGLGDTAMYLCATSRDTAIRLAGNNEQFFGPGTRLTVL.

The chain links TRBV5-1 to TRBJ2-2; 10 nucleotides agree with TRBD2. Germline CDR1 reads SGHRS; CDR2 reads YFSETQ. J was trimmed by 2 bases and V by 0 bases; bases with no gene match: 13. This CDR3 is 20 amino acids long. The CDR3 DNA reads TGCGCCAGCAGCTTGGAGAGGGCCCTAGCGGGAGTAATTAACACCGGGGAGCTGTTTTTT. Translated: CASSLERALAGVINTGELFF.

The chain employs TRBV28 and TRBJ2-3; the match to TRBD2 covers 10 bases. CDR1 and CDR2 from the germline V gene are MDHEN and SYDVKM. The J segment lost 0 bases and the V segment lost 4 bases, leaving 7 bases of the junction unmatched. The CDR3 loop spans 17 amino acids. The CDR3 DNA follows: TGTGCCAGCAGTTATCAGCGGGGGGGCCGAAGCACAGATACGCAGTATTTT. This sequence encodes CASSYQRGGRSTDTQYF.

The chain has TRBV4-3 and TRBJ1-4, with a possible D match to TRBD1 (5 bases). The germline gives CDR1 LGHNA, CDR2 YSLEER. This CDR3 region has 17 residues. V was clipped by 1 base and J by 0 bases, with 12 bases between them. The chain's CDR3 is CASSQGIGTSTNEKLFF. CDR3 coding DNA: TGCGCCAGCAGCCAAGGGATCGGGACGTCAACTAATGAAAAACTGTTTTTT.

About this clone itself: An end of the junction does not agree with germline; a read error may underlie this. The chain links TRBV6-1 to TRBJ2-2; TRBD1 agrees at 7 bases. The CDR3 sequence is 15 residues long. Per the germline V gene, CDR1 is MNHNS and CDR2 is SASEGT. The CDR3 DNA sequence: TGTGCCAGCAGTCTCGACAGGGCAGCCACCGGGGAGCTGCTTTTT. Its translation: CASSLDRAATGELLF.

The chain carries TRBV28 and TRBJ1-5; no reliable D call. This CDR3 spans 13 amino acids. CDR1 is MDHEN and CDR2 is SYDVKM in the germline V gene. V dropped 5 bases and J dropped 0 bases, with 5 bases sitting between them. In nucleotides, the CDR3 is TGTGCCAGCAGTATACTTAGCAATCAGCCCCAGCATTTT. It codes for CASSILSNQPQHF. Full variable domain (rest looked up from reference TRBV28 and TRBJ1-5): DVKVTQSSRYLVKRTGEKVFLECVQDMDHENMFWYRQDPGLGLRLIYFSYDVKMKEKGDIPEGYSVSREKKERFSLILESASTNQTSMYLCASSILSNQPQHFGDGTRLSIL.

This chain joins TRBV4-1 and TRBJ2-6; 8 positions match TRBD2. CDR1 is MGHRA and CDR2 is YSYEKL in the germline V gene. V gave up 3 bases and J gave up 1 base; unmatched junction bases: 8. The CDR3 has 18 residues. CDR3 amino acids: CASSHLAGTPSGANVLTF. The CDR3 DNA sequence: TGCGCCAGCAGCCACTTAGCGGGGACCCCTTCTGGGGCCAACGTCCTGACTTTC.

The chain couples TRBV9 to TRBJ2-1, with D possibly being TRBD1 or TRBD2 (5 bases each). Deletions cut 3 bases from V and 2 bases from J, with 12 bases between. CDR1 and CDR2 (germline): SGDLS, YYNGEE. This CDR3 region has 15 residues. CDR3 loop: CASSDGTSAYNEQFF. As DNA, the CDR3 is TGTGCCAGCAGCGACGGGACGAGTGCCTACAATGAGCAGTTCTTC.

V usage is TRBV6-5 and J usage is TRBJ1-1; 10 bases fit TRBD1. CDR3 length equals 14 residues. J was trimmed by 4 bases and V by 6 bases; bases with no gene match: 5. Per the germline V gene, CDR1 is MNHEY and CDR2 is SVGAGI. The CDR3 loop is CASSLDRGITEAFF. Here the CDR3 DNA reads TGTGCCAGCAGCCTGGACAGGGGGATCACTGAAGCTTTCTTT.

This clone was counted once. This chain joins TRBV11-2 and TRBJ2-2; possibly TRBD1 or TRBD2 for D (5 bases each). Germline V gene sequence: CDR1 SGHAT, CDR2 FQNNGV. V dropped 5 bases and J dropped 5 bases, with 15 bases sitting between them. This CDR3 comprises 15 residues. The CDR3 sequence is CASSPEGWGTGELFF. DNA of the CDR3: TGTGCCAGCAGCCCCGAAGGATGGGGGACCGGGGAGCTGTTTTTT.

This chain links TRBV6-5 with TRBJ2-7; D is unresolved. Germline CDR1 and CDR2: MNHEY and SVGAGI. The CDR3 totals 14 residues. The V gene lost 4 bases and the J gene lost 0 bases, with 10 bases spanning the gap. The CDR3 nucleotides are TGTGCCAGCAGTTCTCGACTCCACTCCTACGAGCAGTACTTC. This gives the protein CASSSRLHSYEQYF.

The CDR3 spells CASSMDSPYAYF. The CDR3 bases are TGTGCCAGCAGTATGGATAGTCCGTACGCGTACTTC. This chain joins TRBV2 and TRBJ2-5, with D unresolved. The V end was cut by 5 bases, the J end by 13 bases, with 17 bases between. Germline CDR1 and CDR2: SNHLY and FYNNEI. The CDR3 sequence is 12 residues long.

The chain recombines TRBV11-2 with TRBJ2-5; possible D gene TRBD2, 5 bases. The V gene's germline CDR1 is SGHAT and CDR2 FQNNGV. V lost 1 base and J lost 5, with 14 bases in between. The CDR3 is 15 amino acids. The CDR3 nucleotides read TGTGCCAGCAGCTTAGCAACGGGGTCCGGGGAGACCCAGTACTTC. Translation gives CASSLATGSGETQYF.

The chain combines TRBV4-1 with TRBJ1-4; no reliable D call. The CDR3 is 14 amino acids. V lost 3 bases and J lost 3, with 8 bases in between. Per germline, CDR1 MGHRA and CDR2 YSYEKL. The CDR3 region is CASSQFVPNEKLFF. The CDR3 region has the DNA TGCGCCAGCAGCCAGTTTGTACCTAATGAAAAACTGTTTTTT.

V and J are TRBV11-3 and TRBJ2-3; the match to TRBD2 covers 8 bases. The CDR3 is 16 residues long. In germline, CDR1 is SGHNT, CDR2 YENEEA. Unmatched junction bases numbered 9, after V lost 3 bases and J lost 4 bases. CDR3 nucleotide sequence: TGTGCCAGCAGCTTTCGAGCGGGAGAGGGTGCAGATACGCAGTATTTT. It translates to CASSFRAGEGADTQYF.

This chain connects TRBV6-5 to TRBJ1-5; 8 bases align to TRBD1. Unmatched junction bases numbered 5, after V lost 5 bases and J lost 5 bases. The germline gives CDR1 MNHEY, CDR2 SVGAGI. The length of the CDR3 is 14 residues. Here the CDR3 reads CASSPQGGHQPQHF. CDR3 DNA: TGTGCCAGCAGTCCACAGGGGGGACATCAGCCCCAGCATTTT.

V gene TRBV19 combines with J gene TRBJ1-2; TRBD1 matches 10 bases. Germline V lookup: CDR1 LNHDA, CDR2 SQIVND (reference sequence). J gave up 6 bases and V 3 bases, and 1 base lay outside the gene matches. The CDR3 has 13 amino acids. The CDR3 nucleotides read TGTGCCAGTAGTATCGGACAGGGGGATGGCTACACCTTC. Encoded protein: CASSIGQGDGYTF.